Below are 25 T cell receptor beta chains sequenced from a single sample in a study of T-cell reconstitution after alpha-beta-depleted transplantation in children. Using unique molecular identifiers, the investigators prepared the TCRbeta library. TCRdb independently ran MiXCR on the PCR reads; one entry per CDR3 protein. The sample comprises 900,000 or so distinct CDR3 sequences, 16% of which are singletons, and under 6% rests with the top ten. The source was PBMCs, mostly from graft donor cells, collected 360 days after TCRalphabeta/CD19-depleted stem cell transplant. All receptors come from a male patient aged 5 to 17 who had a stem cell transplant for acute lymphoblastic leukemia, so the T cells may come from the graft donor.

This clonotype was observed a handful of times. The CDR3 spells CASSLEVPTSPYNEQFF. In nucleotides, the CDR3 is TGTGCCAGCAGTTTAGAGGTTCCCACATCCCCCTACAATGAGCAGTTCTTC. The rearrangement joins TRBV27 to TRBJ2-1; D is ambiguous. V lost 2 bases to trimming and J lost 2 bases, with 16 bases between them. CDR3 length: 17 residues. Germline-derived CDR1 and CDR2 are MNHEY and SMNVEV (reference sequence).

The chain links TRBV30 to TRBJ2-1; 8 bases are a match to TRBD2. The CDR3 is 15 amino acids. In germline, CDR1 is GTSNPN, CDR2 SVGIG (reference sequence). V was clipped by 5 bases and J by 7 bases; unmatched bases: 13. CDR3 amino acids: CAWDQAGVTWNEQFF. The CDR3 DNA is TGTGCCTGGGACCAAGCGGGAGTGACGTGGAATGAGCAGTTCTTC. Looking up the rest from reference TRBV30 and TRBJ2-1 gives the full variable domain: SQTIHQWPATLVQPVGSPLSLECTVEGTSNPNLYWYRQAAGRGLQLLFYSVGIGQISSEVPQNLSASRPQDRQFILSSKKLLLSDSGFYLCAWDQAGVTWNEQFFGPGTRLTVL.

V is TRBV5-1 and J is TRBJ2-5; D may be TRBD1 (7 bases). The germline CDR1 and CDR2 sequences are SGHRS and YFSETQ. V was shortened by 3 bases and J by 4 bases, with 19 bases between the two germline ends. This CDR3 is 16 amino acids long. The CDR3 loop reads CASSYSQGFGGETQYF. The CDR3 coding sequence is TGCGCCAGCAGCTATTCACAGGGGTTCGGGGGAGAGACCCAGTACTTC.

This clonotype was counted only a few times. The rearrangement joins TRBV5-1 to TRBJ2-7; 8 bases align to TRBD1. With V trimmed by 4 bases and J by 3 bases, 6 bases remained unmatched. Germline loops: CDR1 SGHRS, CDR2 YFSETQ. The CDR3 totals 14 residues. The CDR3 nucleotides read TGCGCCAGCAGCATATACAGGGGGGACTACGAGCAGTACTTC. It codes for CASSIYRGDYEQYF. Drawing the rest from reference TRBV5-1 and TRBJ2-7, the complete variable domain is KAGVTQTPRYLIKTRGQQVTLSCSPISGHRSVSWYQQTPGQGLQFLFEYFSETQRNKGNFPGRFSGRQFSNSRSEMNVSTLELGDSALYLCASSIYRGDYEQYFGPGTRLTVT.

The chain links TRBV20-1 to TRBJ2-5, with D perhaps TRBD1 or TRBD2 (6 bases each). Looked up from germline, CDR1 is DFQATT and CDR2 is SNEGSKA (reference sequence). CDR3 length equals 17 residues. V was trimmed by 3 bases and J by 2 bases, leaving 22 bases between them. The CDR3 sequence is CSARPPGGLGKQETQYF. The CDR3 coding sequence is TGCAGTGCTAGGCCCCCCGGGGGCCTTGGGAAGCAAGAGACCCAGTACTTC.

This clonotype has only a few counts. J is TRBJ2-7 and V is TRBV11-2, with 9 bases fitting TRBD2. Trimming took 0 bases from V and 0 from J; bases not matched to a gene: 12. The germline gives CDR1 SGHAT, CDR2 FQNNGV. The CDR3 consists of 19 residues. The CDR3 is CASSLDPISLAGTSYEQYF. For the CDR3, the DNA is TGTGCCAGCAGCTTAGATCCCATCTCTCTAGCGGGGACCTCCTACGAGCAGTACTTC.

Note on this clonotype: This sequence may be a read error, since a much larger clone differs from it by one base. The rearrangement links TRBV11-2 to TRBJ2-5; 9 bases fit TRBD2. V dropped 5 bases and J dropped 6; count of bases not matched to a gene: 19. Germline V gives CDR1 SGHAT, CDR2 FQNNGV. The CDR3 contains 18 residues. The CDR3 reads CASSHIRGRLAEVKTQYF. The CDR3 DNA reads TGTGCCAGCAGCCACATCAGGGGAAGACTAGCGGAAGTAAAGACCCAGTACTTC.

CDR3 protein: CSAGTAISGEQYF. The DNA of the CDR3 is TGCAGTGCCGGGACCGCCATTTCGGGCGAGCAGTACTTC. The J gene is TRBJ2-7, the V gene TRBV20-1; D assignment may be TRBD1 or TRBD2 (5 bases each). The CDR3 has 13 residues. Looked up from germline, CDR1 is DFQATT and CDR2 is SNEGSKA (reference sequence). Trimming left V 6 bases short and J 6 bases short, with 18 bases between.

This clonotype was picked up a small number of times. The chain couples TRBV12-5 to TRBJ2-5; a possible D gene is TRBD2 (6 bases). Germline values: CDR1 LGHNT, CDR2 FRNRAP. The CDR3 is 15 residues long. Trimming took off 6 bases at V and 1 base at J, with 15 bases between the two ends. The CDR3 protein is CASGQILATQETQYF. CDR3 in DNA: TGTGCTAGTGGCCAAATCCTAGCGACCCAAGAGACCCAGTACTTC.

This clonotype has just one count. The chain combines TRBV11-2 with TRBJ2-1; 9 bases agree with TRBD2. J was trimmed by 3 bases and V by 5 bases; bases with no gene match: 14. The germline V gene has CDR1 SGHAT and CDR2 FQNNGV. CDR3 length equals 18 residues. CDR3 sequence (DNA): TGTGCCAGCAGCCCCTGGGGTCTTCTAGCGGGATTCTACAATGAGCAGTTCTTC. Protein: CASSPWGLLAGFYNEQFF.

This clonotype was counted ten times or more. V usage is TRBV6-5 and J usage is TRBJ2-1; D ambiguous. This CDR3 spans 15 amino acids. From germline, CDR1 is MNHEY and CDR2 SVGAGI. V was trimmed by 4 bases and J by 2 bases, leaving 12 bases between them. The CDR3 protein is CASSSSSPPYNEQFF. The CDR3, as DNA: TGTGCCAGCAGTTCTAGTAGTCCTCCCTACAATGAGCAGTTCTTC.

This clonotype was observed at least ten times. This chain links TRBV10-3 with TRBJ2-7; TRBD2 matches at 8 bases. Germline trimming cut 6 bases from V and 0 bases from J; bases unmatched to any gene: 4. This CDR3 comprises 14 residues. CDR1 is ENHRY and CDR2 is SYGVKD in the germline V gene. This chain's CDR3 is CAISPGTSSYEQYF. The CDR3 nucleotides read TGTGCCATCAGCCCCGGGACTAGCTCCTACGAGCAGTACTTC.

This clonotype was seen a handful of times. The chain links TRBV12-3 or TRBV12-4 to TRBJ1-5, with 11 bases lining up with TRBD1. The V segment lost 1 base and the J segment 8 bases; nucleotides outside the gene matches: 7. The CDR3 runs to 16 residues. The CDR3 DNA is TGTGCCAGCAGTTTAGGTTGGACAGGGGGCGCGGAGCCCCAGCATTTT. Its protein is CASSLGWTGGAEPQHF.

The chain couples TRBV12-3 or TRBV12-4 to TRBJ2-3, with 10 bases aligning to TRBD2. J gave up 4 bases and V 5 bases, and 9 bases lay outside the gene matches. This CDR3 region has 16 residues. DNA of the CDR3: TGTGCCAGCAGTCCAACTAGCGGGGTAAACCCAGATACGCAGTATTTT. It specifies CASSPTSGVNPDTQYF.

In this sample, this clonotype turned up once. V gene TRBV5-6 combines with J gene TRBJ2-7, with D perhaps matching TRBD1 or TRBD2 (6 bases each). CDR3 length equals 12 residues. Germline-derived CDR1 and CDR2 are SGHDT and YYEEEE. Trimming removed 7 bases at V and 2 bases at J, with 10 bases between. CDR3 loop: CASVGGPYEQYF. The CDR3 bases are TGTGCCAGCGTCGGGGGCCCCTACGAGCAGTACTTC.

This clonotype has more than one count but fewer than ten. This sequence may be a read error, since a much larger clone differs from it by one base. The chain is built from TRBV7-2 and TRBJ2-7, with 15 bases fitting TRBD2. Losses at the gene ends were 4 bases for V and 3 bases for J; bases not matched to a gene: 1. The CDR3 has 15 amino acids. Germline assignment: CDR1 SGHTA and CDR2 FQGNSA. The CDR3 loop reads CASSWGLAGGYEQYF. In nucleotides, the CDR3 is TGTGCCAGCAGCTGGGGACTAGCGGGAGGCTACGAGCAGTACTTC.

This chain joins TRBV12-3 or TRBV12-4 and TRBJ2-1; D unresolved. Trimming pared 6 bases from V and 1 base from J, leaving 13 bases between. The CDR3 loop spans 15 amino acids. The CDR3 is CASSRGQISYNEQFF. The DNA for the CDR3 is TGTGCCAGCAGCCGTGGGCAGATATCCTACAATGAGCAGTTCTTC.

The genes are TRBV10-1 and TRBJ2-7; 8 nucleotides match TRBD2. The CDR3 runs to 17 residues. Trimming at V came to 4 bases and at J to 4 bases, leaving 15 bases not matched to a gene. Germline CDR1 WNHNN, CDR2 SYGVQD (reference sequence). Here the CDR3 reads CASSGRWTGGASYEQYF. The CDR3 DNA follows: TGCGCCAGCAGTGGCCGCTGGACGGGAGGGGCCTCGTACGAGCAGTACTTC.

The rearrangement links TRBV30 to TRBJ1-2; perhaps TRBD1 as D (6 bases). The CDR3 contains 12 residues. CDR1 GTSNPN and CDR2 SVGIG come from the germline V gene (reference sequence). Trimming pared 0 bases from V and 8 bases from J, leaving 10 bases between. The CDR3 DNA reads as TGTGCCTGGAGTGTACAGCAGGGGGGCTACACCTTC. It specifies CAWSVQQGGYTF.

The chain uses TRBV3-1 and TRBJ2-3; 13 bases line up with TRBD2. CDR1 and CDR2 from the germline V gene are LGHDT and YNNKEL (reference sequence). Trimming cost V 8 bases and J 2 bases; bases outside gene matches: 13. The CDR3 has 18 residues. The CDR3 protein is CASCFGLAGEDSTDTQYF. CDR3 DNA sequence: TGTGCCAGCTGTTTTGGACTAGCGGGAGAGGATTCCACAGATACGCAGTATTTT.

A few counts support this clonotype. The rearrangement uses TRBV7-9 and TRBJ2-3, with a weak D call TRBD1 (6 bases). This CDR3 is 14 amino acids long. V was clipped by 3 bases and J by 7 bases, with 14 bases between them. The germline gives CDR1 SEHNR, CDR2 FQNEAQ (reference sequence). CDR3 sequence: CASSLGAYANTQYF. The CDR3 DNA reads as TGTGCCAGCAGCTTGGGGGCCTACGCGAATACGCAGTATTTT.

This rearrangement joins TRBV12-3 or TRBV12-4 to TRBJ2-3, with TRBD2 matching over 9 bases. The CDR3 is made up of 21 amino acids. V lost 6 bases, J lost 1 base, and 23 bases stayed unmatched. The CDR3 spells CASRPNNRRPSGKWGTDTQYF. DNA of the CDR3: TGTGCCAGCAGACCCAATAATAGGCGGCCTAGCGGGAAATGGGGCACAGATACGCAGTATTTT.

This clonotype has a count of ten or more. The chain has TRBV12-3 or TRBV12-4 and TRBJ1-6; unclear D gene. V lost 2 bases and J lost 6, with 5 bases in between. The CDR3 consists of 13 residues. The CDR3, as DNA: TGTGCCAGCAGTTTAACTGCTAATTCACCCCTCCACTTT. Translated, it gives CASSLTANSPLHF.

There are a few counts of this clonotype. V usage is TRBV5-1 and J usage is TRBJ2-3; perhaps TRBD2 as D (5 bases). Germline CDR1 is SGHRS and CDR2 is YFSETQ. V was trimmed by 7 bases and J by 5 bases, leaving 14 bases between them. The CDR3 is 13 residues long. In DNA form, the CDR3 reads TGCGCCAGCTCACCGATAGGGAGAGATACGCAGTATTTT. Protein: CASSPIGRDTQYF.

The chain couples TRBV3-1 to TRBJ2-1; TRBD2 agrees at 9 bases. Unmatched junction bases numbered 3, after V lost 4 bases and J lost 8 bases. The CDR3 is made up of 13 amino acids. Germline V gene data show CDR1 as LGHDT and CDR2 as YNNKEL (reference sequence). The CDR3 loop reads CASSPREGHEQFF. The CDR3 nucleotides are TGTGCCAGCAGCCCGCGGGAGGGCCATGAGCAGTTCTTC.